Listed here is a single T cell receptor beta chain. This specimen comes from a study of T cells after somatic rescue of genetic block. Clones were sequenced by immunoSEQ multiplex PCR, and TCRdb holds only the in-frame ones, with some missing. This table holds 88,000 or so clones, about nine tenths found once. This CDR3 is 13 amino acids long. J lost 9 bases, V lost 0 bases, and 1 base had no gene match. Germline V lookup: CDR1 SGDLS, CDR2 YYNGEE. Sequences were obtained from peripheral blood mononuclear cells (PBMCs). The TCR sequence derives from a woman aged 18-29 years. The chain uses TRBV9 and TRBJ2-1, with 9 positions matching TRBD1. The CDR3 DNA reads TGTGCCAGCAGCGTAGTGACAGGGGGTGAGCAGTTCTTC. Translated, it gives CASSVVTGGEQFF.